This TCR beta chain emerged from a study of T cell responses to AZD1222 COVID-19 vaccine (dated by TCRdb to about 2021). For the study in its entirety: TCR sequencing covered fewer than 250 trial participants: some 210 given two doses of AZD1222 and about 26 given two doses of MenACWY control vaccine. Trial participants were enrolled by age into 18-55, 56-69 and 70-plus year subgroups, with roughly 160, 29 and 62 TCR-sequenced participants respectively.

Study-wide conclusions, independent of this receptor: Because no day 14 peak-response samples were available, repertoires were characterized only after the peak T cell response. After two AZD1222 doses, both the breadth and the depth of spike-specific TCRs were significantly higher than at day 0 and than in MenACWY recipients. CD4 TCRs associated with the vaccine covered the entire spike protein, and the dominant responses were in regions 160-218 and 743-854. Participants were mostly white British, with more females than males. The authors suggested clonal diversity may have been underestimated. Conclusions about previously exposed vaccinees were limited because only a handful of AZD1222 recipients were SARS-CoV-2 seropositive at baseline. The 56-69-year group was small, and its depth increase did not reach significance, likely because of low power. Epitopes outside the regions mutated in the B.1.351 and B.1.1.7 variants were reportedly recognized by nearly half of the unique spike-specific TCRs.

Read against the paper, the sample's time point label means: about 28 days (+/-7) after the second vaccine dose. AZD1222 recipients with second doses at about 4 weeks or about 12 weeks were pooled, because spike-specific TCR depth and breadth did not differ between schedules. Vaccinee samples were obtained from the UK trials COV001 and COV002, which included a single-blind randomized controlled phase 2/3 trial of AZD1222 (ChAdOx1 nCoV-19) in healthy adults. For TCRbeta chain sequencing, PBMC samples from trial participants were taken at day 0 and at day 28 after the second dose. The CDR3 regions of human TCRbeta chains were subjected to immunosequencing. Processing in the source paper ran as follows. TCRs in the repertoires were matched against a reference library of SARS-CoV-2-specific TCRs that had been generated with the MIRA antigen-specificity platform. Breadth meant the fraction of unique TCRs that were SARS-CoV-2-associated, whereas depth meant the fraction of total T cells that were SARS-CoV-2-associated. Using the MIRA data, each spike-specific TCR was mapped to the spike region that the TCR reacts to and placed in a CD4 or CD8 class. Log10-transformed breadth and depth values were compared by one-way ANOVA with Sidak's multiple comparisons tests. The immuneACCESS repertoire file appears here via TCRdb, limited to in-frame rearrangements. These files lack a portion of the clones; in checked studies, under half of the deficit traces to unresolved V genes, and the cause of the others is not known. That table furnishes V, J and clone size, whereas the DNA furnished D and trimming. Present in this sample are under 150,000 clones, roughly 90% of which were seen just once. Under 2% of the sample lies in the top ten.

Notes on this clone: Its cognate antigen has yet to be identified. No base qualities exist here, and no much larger clone lies one base off it.

The receptor was isolated from an adult who received the AZD1222 COVID-19 vaccine. Specimen: peripheral blood, collected 28 days after the second AZD1222 dose.

For the CDR3, the sequence is CASRRNLAGAKNIQYF. The DNA reads as follows: TGTGCCAGCAGGCGTAACCTAGCGGGGGCTAAAAACATTCAGTACTTC. Recombination linked TRBV5-4 to TRBJ2-4; TRBD2 aligns with 10 central bases. CDR1 and CDR2 are drawn from the germline V gene (reference sequence): SGHNT, YYREEE. There are 16 amino acids in the CDR3, from cysteine to phenylalanine inclusive. Solely the CDR3 DNA is kept, with 48 bases framed from the first base. V and J are trimmed by 5 bases and 4 bases, and the gene matches miss 9 bases of the junction.